The next 10 T cell receptor beta chains were all read from a single sample in a study of CD8+CD57+ T cells in acquired aplastic anemia. TCR beta VDJ and CDR3 were profiled, and genomic DNA was the template. One entry per CDR3 protein results from TCRdb running MiXCR on the reads. The sample has 300,000 or so distinct CDR3 sequences, 55% to 65% seen once; the top ten hold approximately 8.2%. Sequenced: sorted CD4+, CD8+, or CD8+CD57+ T cells (not recorded which) from PBMCs. The receptors stem from a human donor with severe aplastic anemia or a healthy control (not recorded which).

J is TRBJ1-2 and V is TRBV11-2; 7 nucleotides align to TRBD1. This CDR3 spans 15 amino acids. Germline V gives CDR1 SGHAT, CDR2 FQNNGV. V was clipped by 4 bases and J by 4 bases; unmatched bases: 9. CDR3 coding DNA: TGTGCCAGCAGCTCGGGACAGCCCTTGGGCTATGGCTACACCTTC. As protein: CASSSGQPLGYGYTF.

This sequence joins TRBV29-1 and TRBJ1-1; no firm D call. Germline values: CDR1 SQVTM, CDR2 ANQGSEA. V was pared by 3 bases and J by 2 bases, with 10 bases between. The CDR3 consists of 13 residues. CDR3 bases: TGCAGCGTTGAGGCAGATTTTAACACTGAAGCTTTCTTT. This codes for CSVEADFNTEAFF.

This clonotype was observed many times. The chain is built from TRBV7-2 and TRBJ2-1; TRBD1 matches at 9 bases. The V segment lost 0 bases and the J segment 9 bases; nucleotides outside the gene matches: 6. This CDR3 has 15 residues. The germline CDR1 and CDR2 sequences are SGHTA and FQGNSA. In DNA form, the CDR3 reads TGTGCCAGCAGCTTAGCCGGGACAGGGTTGAGTGAGCAGTTCTTC. This gives the protein CASSLAGTGLSEQFF.

The V gene is TRBV5-1, the J gene TRBJ2-7, with D possibly matching TRBD2 (6 bases). Germline values: CDR1 SGHRS, CDR2 YFSETQ. V lost 4 bases and J 0 bases, leaving 11 bases between the germline ends. There are 14 residues in the CDR3. The CDR3 loop reads CASSPAGSSYEQYF. Written as DNA, the CDR3 is TGCGCCAGCAGCCCAGCCGGGAGCTCCTACGAGCAGTACTTC.

There are many counts of this clonotype. The gene calls are TRBV7-2 and TRBJ1-4; D remains ambiguous. Germline values: CDR1 SGHTA, CDR2 FQGNSA. V lost 5 bases, J lost 5 bases, and 15 bases lay in between. The CDR3 contains 15 residues. This CDR3 reads CASSRSRATNEKLFF. Written as DNA, the CDR3 is TGTGCCAGCAGCCGTTCGAGGGCGACCAATGAAAAACTGTTTTTT.

This sequence joins TRBV12-3 or TRBV12-4 and TRBJ2-7, with D perhaps matching TRBD1 or TRBD2 (5 bases each). Trimming cost V 4 bases and J 4 bases, with 14 bases left between them. The CDR3 is made up of 14 amino acids. The CDR3 here is CASSSSGTFYEQYF. DNA of the CDR3: TGTGCCAGCAGTTCGTCCGGGACCTTTTACGAGCAGTACTTC.

This clonotype is a singleton in its sample. At one boundary the junction diverges from the germline segment, which might be a read error. The chain recombines TRBV7-9 with TRBJ2-2, with TRBD2 matching 7 bases. CDR3 size: 15 residues. Germline V gene sequence: CDR1 SEHNR, CDR2 FQNEAQ (reference sequence). The CDR3 DNA sequence: TGTGCCAGCAGTCGGAGGGAGGGCACCACCGAGGAGCTGTTTTTT. Translation: CASSRREGTTEELFF.

This clonotype occurred many times. The gene calls are TRBV15 and TRBJ1-1; D not certain. Germline V gene sequence: CDR1 LNHNV, CDR2 YYDKDF (reference sequence). Trimming shortened V by 0 bases and J by 0 bases, and 8 bases separated the two germline ends. The CDR3 loop spans 15 amino acids. CDR3 residues: CATSREGWVNTEAFF. The CDR3 DNA is TGTGCCACCAGCAGAGAAGGGTGGGTGAACACTGAAGCTTTCTTT.

A word on this clonotype: This may come from a read error, since a much larger clone is one base off. The rearrangement joins TRBV11-2 to TRBJ2-6; 8 bases fit TRBD1. Per germline, CDR1 SGHAT and CDR2 FQNNGV. The CDR3 sequence is 17 residues long. The J segment lost 3 bases and the V segment lost 5 bases, leaving 9 bases of the junction unmatched. Here the CDR3 DNA reads TGTGCCAGCAGCCCCCGGACAGGGTCTTTTGGGGCCAACGTCCTGACTTTC. Its protein product is CASSPRTGSFGANVLTF.

This clonotype was counted at least ten times. V and J are TRBV28 and TRBJ2-7; D ambiguous. The germline V gene has CDR1 MDHEN and CDR2 SYDVKM. The CDR3 spans 12 residues. V dropped 5 bases and J dropped 6 bases, with 11 bases sitting between them. The CDR3 spells CASSPTWAEQYF. The CDR3, as DNA: TGTGCCAGCAGTCCGACTTGGGCCGAGCAGTACTTC.